The T cell receptor (beta chain) under discussion was sequenced for a study of OX40 agonist ivuxolimab in advanced cancers. At the level of the study: Anti-PD-1, anti-PD-L1 or anti-CTLA-4 therapy given earlier was allowed, and around 40% had some.

On this clone itself: Antigen specificity is unknown.

Sequenced by immunoSEQ multiplex PCR; TCRdb stores in-frame clones only, minus some. The sample lists around 94,000 clones; around nine tenths were seen once. Study-level results: Not determined was the antigen specificity of the expanded peripheral T cells. Relatively little clonal expansion, among the lowest observed, appeared in partial responders at 0.1-3.0 mg/kg.

Germline CDR1 SGHRS, CDR2 YFSETQ. CDR3 length: 14 residues. V was clipped by 0 bases and J by 6 bases, with 12 bases between them. This sequence was found in an adult with an advanced solid tumor such as melanoma, head and neck, liver or kidney cancer. This sample comprised CD4+ or CD8+ T cells sorted from blood, obtained in a trial of the OX40 agonist ivuxolimab. The V gene is TRBV5-1, the J gene TRBJ1-1; no definite D call. CDR3 nucleotides: TGCGCCAGCAGCTTGGTGGAAGGTAGGGCTGAAGCTTTCTTT. Its translation is CASSLVEGRAEAFF.